This T cell receptor (beta chain) was observed in a study of blood T cells in healthy people across ages (dated by TCRdb to between 2014 and 2017). In the study overall: In model experiments, template switching captured roughly one uniquely barcoded TCR beta cDNA molecule for every two T cells. Using deep sequencing normalized with unique cDNA molecular identifiers, the study measured how TCR beta repertoire diversity changes with age. Donors were grouped into four age groups: young (average 16 years), middle-aged (39), aged (around 60) and long-lived (around 80). To avoid experimental bias, donors of different ages were spread randomly across the sequencing lanes. Using the same blood draw, the study looked at two additional independent replicas of 1 million unique cDNA reads for two donors, one aged 18 to 30 and the other aged 80 or older.

The donors were under 40 Caucasian individuals from Russia, aged roughly 6 to 100 years, who were systemically healthy. Each donor gave ten milliliters of peripheral blood, collected into EDTA-treated Vacutainer tubes. Ficoll-Paque density-gradient centrifugation was used to isolate PBMCs, with at least 7 million per sample. Trizol reagent was used to extract total RNA from the PBMCs, yielding at least 6 micrograms per sample. For every donor, flow cytometry on a PBMC aliquot measured the percentage of naive CD45RAhigh/CD27high T cells. Library prep was done by 5' RACE. The data were produced on an Illumina HiSeq 2500. A second PCR of roughly 6 to 12 cycles was run with a J-beta primer mix and a sample-barcoded 5' primer. A unique molecular identifier was introduced onto each TCR beta cDNA molecule by a template-switch 5' adaptor carrying 12 random nucleotides. Each sample yielded at least 3 million CDR3-containing paired-end reads. First-strand cDNA was synthesized from all RNA with the Mint cDNA synthesis kit, primed by a TRBC-specific oligonucleotide. Following uracil-DNA glycosylase treatment, all cDNA underwent a first 18-cycle PCR with the universal primers M1SS and BC2_uni_R. The authors processed their data as follows. Normalization of each sample was performed by random selection of 1 million high-quality reads, each carrying a distinct molecular identifier. Instead of being binned into consensus sequences, reads that shared molecular identifiers were thrown out. MiTCR, with a Q25 quality threshold and the strictest error-elimination algorithm, was used for CDR3 identification, clonotype clustering and error correction. A nonparametric unseen species model with Euler transformation was used to estimate lower-bound total TCR beta diversity. In-frame beta chains were kept once TCRdb had trimmed the public reads at Q25 with fastp and called clones with MiXCR. A single entry per CDR3 protein holds the most common genes and DNA from its merged rows. V and J calls and clone size were set by TCRdb, not the authors. The sample data list 1.5 million to 2 million distinct CDR3 sequences, and 34% of these were observed just once. Of the sample, 11% is held by the ten largest clones.

Worth noting for this clonotype: Its antigen specificity is not known. Per-nucleotide qualities are absent, and no much larger clonotype sits a single base away.

Overall results and qualifications from the work: Observed TCR beta diversity correlated strongly with the percentage of naive T cells measured by flow cytometry. Observed TCR beta diversity per million T cells fell roughly linearly with age, and a significant reduction was already apparent by age roughly 40. Compared with the aged group, more naive CD4+ T cells, fewer expanded clones and increased TCR diversity were shown by the long-lived group, suggesting age selection. Estimates of total diversity based on one million sequenced T cells were considered lower bounds and underestimates. Because profiling used bulk unsorted PBMCs, naive and antigen-experienced compartments could not be compared conclusively. The CMV infection status of donors was not known, potentially confounding age-related changes in expanded clonotypes.

CDR1 and CDR2, per the germline V gene, are SGHTA and FQGNSA. The germline ends are 11 bases apart after V is trimmed by 2 bases and J by 6 bases. The CDR3 starts with the cysteine, ends with the phenylalanine, and has 15 residues. CDR3 DNA is the only sequence kept; it has 45 bases, read in frame from the first base. Sequencing was carried out using blood. The chain links TRBV7-2 with TRBJ1-6, with a tentative D gene TRBD1 over 5 matching bases. This clonotype was obtained from a woman aged 25-40 years in good health. CDR3 region: CASSLMGRLNSPLHF. The DNA sequence is TGTGCCAGCAGCTTAATGGGACGGCTTAATTCACCCCTCCACTTT. The entire variable domain, with the stretches around the CDR3 drawn from the reference TRBV7-2 and TRBJ1-6 proteins, is GAGVSQSPSNKVTEKGKDVELRCDPISGHTALYWYRQSLGQGLEFLIYFQGNSAPDKSGLPSDRFSAERTGGSVSTLTIQRTQQEDSAVYLCASSLMGRLNSPLHFGNGTRLTVT.